The rows below give T cell receptor beta chains drawn from one sample of a study of blood T cells in healthy people across ages. TCRdb processed the 5' RACE reads anew with MiXCR; each CDR3 protein has one entry. The sample yields hundreds of thousands of distinct CDR3 sequences, about 30% seen once. Sequencing was performed on blood. The receptors originated from a woman older than 75 in good health. Both conserved end residues are part of each CDR3. Each record gives: J gene, V gene, clone size, D gene, CDR3 protein, CDR3 DNA. D genes are given only for firm matches. Part of the rows lack a size; the others show once, few, many or a class for expanded clones.

>TRBJ2-1|TRBV7-9|-|TRBD2
CASSSQGGGGAFNGQFF
TGTGCCAGCAGCTCCCAGGGGGGCGGGGGGGCCTTCAATGGGCAGTTCTTC
>TRBJ2-4|TRBV9|many|TRBD2
CASSEAVGRGDIQYF
TGTGCCAGCAGCGAGGCCGTGGGCCGGGGGGACATTCAGTACTTC
>TRBJ2-7|TRBV7-9|few|-
CASTEGPNAYEQYF
TGTGCCAGCACGGAGGGGCCCAACGCCTACGAGCAGTACTTC
>TRBJ2-1|TRBV20-1|-|-
CSPWDNEQFF
TGCAGTCCCTGGGACAATGAGCAGTTCTTC
>TRBJ2-3|TRBV13|few|-
CASSSTRTARTDTQYF
TGTGCCAGCAGCTCCACTCGAACCGCCCGCACAGATACGCAGTATTTT
>TRBJ2-2|TRBV7-7|few|TRBD1
CASSSTGGLIYTGELFF
TGTGCCAGCAGCTCGACAGGGGGCCTGATTTACACCGGGGAGCTGTTTTTT
>TRBJ2-5|TRBV11-3|many|-
CASSSARRGTQYF
TGTGCCAGCAGCTCTGCGCGGCGGGGGACCCAGTACTTC
>TRBJ2-5|TRBV7-2|many|-
CASSSQRWDQETQYF
TGTGCCAGCAGCTCCCAACGGTGGGATCAAGAGACCCAGTACTTC
>TRBJ1-1|TRBV12-5|many|-
CASGLYTEAFF
TGTGCTAGTGGTTTGTACACTGAAGCTTTCTTT
>TRBJ1-1|TRBV7-9|-|-
CASSPPRQTEAFF
TGTGCCAGCAGCCCTCCCAGGCAGACTGAAGCTTTCTTT
>TRBJ2-3|TRBV9|many|TRBD2
CASSAGTSGGAKGTDTQYF
TGTGCCAGCAGCGCCGGGACTAGCGGGGGGGCCAAGGGGACAGATACGCAGTATTTT
>TRBJ2-7|TRBV6-2/TRBV6-3|many|TRBD2
CASTEGGGTYEQYF
TGTGCCAGCACTGAAGGCGGGGGAACCTACGAGCAGTACTTC
>TRBJ2-3|TRBV6-1|many|-
CASRDTFTDTQYF
TGTGCCAGCAGGGACACCTTCACAGATACGCAGTATTTT
>TRBJ1-2|TRBV5-1|many|TRBD1
CASSPDRVSGGYTF
TGCGCCAGCAGCCCGGACAGGGTTAGTGGGGGCTACACCTTC
>TRBJ2-1|TRBV12-3/TRBV12-4|-|TRBD2
CASNFVPGGNEQFF
TGTGCCAGCAATTTTGTCCCGGGGGGCAATGAGCAGTTCTTC
>TRBJ2-3|TRBV7-2|once|-
CASSFLGPADTQYF
TGTGCCAGCAGCTTCCTAGGGCCCGCAGATACGCAGTATTTT
>TRBJ1-5|TRBV6-1|-|-
CASAGESYQPQHF
TGTGCCAGCGCCGGGGAAAGTTATCAGCCCCAGCATTTT
>TRBJ1-2|TRBV5-1|-|TRBD1
CASSGGQVAGYTF
TGCGCCAGCAGCGGGGGACAGGTGGCTGGCTACACCTTC
>TRBJ2-5|TRBV7-3|many|TRBD2
CASSLTGVAGETQYF
TGTGCCAGCAGCTTAACGGGGGTAGCGGGAGAGACCCAGTACTTC
>TRBJ2-7|TRBV7-2|-|TRBD1
CASSSTSGTGDHEQYF
TGTGCCAGCAGCTCAACTTCCGGGACAGGGGACCACGAGCAGTACTTC
>TRBJ2-5|TRBV7-8|many|-
CASTLFREETQYF
TGTGCCAGCACCCTGTTCAGGGAAGAGACCCAGTACTTC
>TRBJ2-5|TRBV7-2|-|TRBD2
CASSSRLSGGSQEAQYF
TGTGCCAGCAGCTCAAGGCTTAGCGGGGGAAGTCAAGAGGCCCAGTACTTC
>TRBJ1-2|TRBV5-1|-|-
CASSNSGTSYGYTF
TGCGCCAGCAGCAATTCCGGGACAAGTTATGGCTACACCTTC
>TRBJ1-1|TRBV19|-|-
CASSVRNTEAFF
TGTGCCAGTAGTGTACGAAACACTGAAGCTTTCTTT
>TRBJ2-7|TRBV6-6|many|-
CASSPGSHEQYF
TGTGCCAGCAGCCCGGGGTCCCACGAGCAGTACTTC
>TRBJ1-2|TRBV9|many|-
CASSEGSTGGYTF
TGTGCCAGCAGCGAGGGCAGTACCGGAGGCTACACCTTC
>TRBJ2-5|TRBV5-1|many|-
CASSLTMAGETQYF
TGCGCCAGCAGCCTAACTATGGCTGGTGAGACCCAGTACTTC
>TRBJ2-5|TRBV24-1|-|-
CATRDSIGEQYF
TGTGCCACGCGGGACTCTATAGGTGAGCAGTACTTC
>TRBJ1-2|TRBV7-3|many|-
CASSLNRGSGYTF
TGTGCCAGCAGCTTAAATAGGGGCTCCGGCTACACCTTC
>TRBJ2-3|TRBV2|-|-
CASSEGRGQYF
TGTGCCAGCAGTGAAGGGAGGGGGCAGTATTTT
>TRBJ2-1|TRBV6-2/TRBV6-3|-|-
CASSYSYRGGFF
TGTGCCAGCAGTTACTCGTACAGGGGGGGGTTCTTC
>TRBJ2-2|TRBV5-4|few|TRBD1
CASSGTGQGRTGELFF
TGTGCCAGCAGCGGAACGGGACAGGGAAGAACCGGGGAGCTGTTTTTT
>TRBJ1-1|TRBV10-3|many|-
CAIRAAGAATEAFF
TGTGCCATCCGAGCGGCAGGGGCGGCCACTGAAGCTTTCTTT
>TRBJ1-2|TRBV28|many|TRBD1
CASTTGGPILYGYTF
TGTGCCAGCACGACAGGGGGCCCTATCCTCTATGGCTACACCTTC
>TRBJ1-5|TRBV24-1|-|TRBD1
CATSDTGGNQPQHF
TGTGCCACCAGTGATACAGGGGGCAATCAGCCCCAGCATTTT
>TRBJ1-6|TRBV2|few|TRBD1
CASRRTGVNSPLHF
TGTGCCAGCAGAAGGACAGGGGTAAATTCACCCCTCCACTTT
>TRBJ2-5|TRBV9|many|TRBD2
CASSVARGGMETQYF
TGTGCCAGCAGCGTAGCCCGGGGGGGCATGGAGACCCAGTACTTC
>TRBJ2-7|TRBV5-6|many|-
CASSPGHLYEQYF
TGTGCCAGCAGCCCCGGACACCTCTACGAGCAGTACTTC
>TRBJ2-7|TRBV7-9|-|-
CASSEGTPYGQYF
TGTGCCAGCAGCGAGGGGACTCCGTACGGGCAGTACTTC
>TRBJ1-1|TRBV29-1|few|-
CSVVGGKGDTEAFF
TGCAGCGTTGTTGGGGGGAAGGGGGACACTGAAGCTTTCTTT
>TRBJ2-3|TRBV4-2|-|-
CASSQDRRGVSTDTQYF
TGTGCCAGCAGCCAAGATCGGAGGGGGGTTAGCACAGATACGCAGTATTTT
>TRBJ2-1|TRBV7-2|-|TRBD2
CASSRPQRGGYNEQFF
TGTGCCAGCAGCCGGCCCCAGCGGGGGGGCTACAATGAGCAGTTCTTC
>TRBJ1-5|TRBV30|-|TRBD1
CAWSVPSGGGVQPQHF
TGTGCCTGGAGTGTCCCTTCGGGAGGGGGCGTCCAGCCCCAGCATTTT
>TRBJ1-4|TRBV14|-|-
CASSLDKLNEKLFF
TGTGCCAGCAGCCTGGACAAACTTAATGAAAAACTGTTTTTT
>TRBJ1-2|TRBV7-2|many|-
CASSPDSPYGYTF
TGTGCCAGCAGCCCGGACAGTCCCTATGGCTACACCTTC
>TRBJ2-2|TRBV7-3|-|-
CASSFSGPTGELFF
TGTGCCAGCAGCTTCTCAGGGCCCACCGGGGAGCTGTTTTTT
>TRBJ2-7|TRBV30|many|-
CAWSVGWEPYEQYF
TGTGCCTGGAGTGTGGGTTGGGAACCCTACGAGCAGTACTTC
>TRBJ1-1|TRBV12-3/TRBV12-4|-|-
CASSSQDKITEAFF
TGTGCCAGCAGTTCCCAAGACAAGATCACTGAAGCTTTCTTT
>TRBJ2-5|TRBV7-2|-|-
CASSSSPSGQQETQYF
TGTGCCAGCAGTTCATCACCATCTGGACAGCAAGAGACCCAGTACTTC
>TRBJ2-3|TRBV4-2|many|TRBD1
CASSQVVTGSTDTQYF
TGTGCCAGCAGCCAAGTTGTGACAGGGAGCACAGATACGCAGTATTTT
>TRBJ2-1|TRBV20-1|many|TRBD2
CSARSPGGFQFF
TGCAGTGCACGATCTCCGGGGGGGTTTCAGTTCTTC
>TRBJ1-3|TRBV28|few|TRBD1
CASTPPGTGIGNTIYF
TGTGCCAGCACCCCCCCCGGGACAGGGATTGGAAACACCATATATTTT
>TRBJ2-1|TRBV7-2|-|TRBD1
CASSSWTGPGEQFF
TGTGCCAGCAGCTCCTGGACAGGCCCGGGGGAGCAGTTCTTC
>TRBJ1-6|TRBV2|many|TRBD1
CASIRDRESPLHF
TGTGCCAGCATACGGGACAGGGAATCACCCCTCCACTTT
>TRBJ1-4|TRBV7-2|many|-
CASSSSGRSNEKLFF
TGTGCCAGCAGCTCTTCGGGACGGTCTAATGAAAAACTGTTTTTT